Each of the 19 T cell receptor beta chains below was sequenced from the same sample in a study of T-cell reconstitution after alpha-beta-depleted transplantation in children. Unique molecular identifiers featured in how the TCRbeta library was prepared. TCRdb processed the PCR reads anew with MiXCR; each CDR3 protein has one entry. The sample comprises 500,000 to 600,000 distinct CDR3 sequences, around 27% of which are singletons, and less than 40% rests with the top ten. The starting material was PBMCs, obtained before TCRalphabeta/CD19-depleted stem cell transplant. The receptors come from a boy in the first two years of life with Wiskott-Aldrich syndrome, due to receive a stem cell transplant.

V is TRBV10-2 and J is TRBJ1-2; unclear D gene. Germline CDR1 is WSHSY and CDR2 is SAAADI. CDR3 length: 14 residues. The V gene lost 2 bases and the J gene lost 5 bases, with 12 bases spanning the gap. Written as DNA, the CDR3 is TGCGCCAGCAGTGAGAACACGTTAGGGTATGGCTACACCTTC. This sequence encodes CASSENTLGYGYTF.

Only a few counts were recorded for this clonotype. This sequence joins TRBV11-2 and TRBJ1-2; D ambiguous. Trimming pared 1 base from V and 0 bases from J, leaving 3 bases between. The CDR3 is made up of 13 amino acids. Germline V gene data show CDR1 as SGHAT and CDR2 as FQNNGV. The chain's CDR3 is CASSLGANYGYTF. The DNA of the CDR3 is TGTGCCAGCAGCTTAGGCGCTAACTATGGCTACACCTTC.

This clonotype was counted only a few times. The V gene is TRBV24-1, the J gene TRBJ2-1, with D hard to call. Trimming shortened V by 4 bases and J by 6 bases, and 9 bases separated the two germline ends. There are 13 residues in the CDR3. The germline CDR1 and CDR2 sequences are KGHDR and SFDVKD. CDR3 sequence reads: CATSDKRSNEQFF. As DNA, the CDR3 is TGTGCCACCAGTGACAAACGCAGCAATGAGCAGTTCTTC.

Here the CDR3 reads CASSPSWRTGVAGETYEQYF. CDR3 DNA: TGTGCCAGCAGCCCCTCCTGGAGGACAGGGGTCGCGGGAGAAACCTACGAGCAGTACTTC. The V call is TRBV3-1, the J call TRBJ2-7; 9 positions agree with TRBD1. After removal of 4 bases from V and 2 bases from J, the junction contained 21 bases not matched to a gene. Germline V gene sequence: CDR1 LGHDT, CDR2 YNNKEL (reference sequence). The CDR3 extends over 20 amino acids.

This clonotype was seen a few times. The chain links TRBV20-1 to TRBJ2-1; TRBD2 is a possible D gene (5 bases). The V end lost 2 bases, the J end lost 8 bases, and 13 bases lay between the germline ends. This CDR3 contains 13 residues. Germline-derived CDR1 and CDR2 are DFQATT and SNEGSKA (reference sequence). CDR3 DNA: TGCAGTGCTAGAAAGCGGCGCGGCGATGAGCAGTTCTTC. This codes for CSARKRRGDEQFF.

The rearrangement uses TRBV20-1 and TRBJ2-3; D could derive from TRBD1 or TRBD2 (5 bases each). Germline CDR1 is DFQATT and CDR2 is SNEGSKA (reference sequence). The V gene lost 6 bases and the J gene lost 0 bases, with 13 bases spanning the gap. The CDR3 is 14 amino acids. CDR3 loop: CSANRDLSTDTQYF. As DNA, the CDR3 is TGCAGTGCGAATCGGGACCTCAGCACAGATACGCAGTATTTT.

The rearrangement uses TRBV20-1 and TRBJ2-3, with unresolved D. This CDR3 is built from 11 residues. V lost 6 bases and J 4 bases, leaving 8 bases between the germline ends. Germline V gives CDR1 DFQATT, CDR2 SNEGSKA (reference sequence). CDR3 in DNA: TGCAGTGCCCACGTCCCAGATACGCAGTATTTT. It codes for CSAHVPDTQYF.

This clonotype was recorded a few times. This chain uses TRBV27 with TRBJ2-1; possible D gene TRBD1, 6 bases. The CDR3 has 17 amino acids. The V gene's germline CDR1 is MNHEY and CDR2 SMNVEV (reference sequence). Trimming cost V 2 bases and J 0 bases, with 14 bases left between them. The CDR3 bases are TGTGCCAGCAGTTTAGGGGGCGGGCCAAGCTCCTACAATGAGCAGTTCTTC. It codes for CASSLGGGPSSYNEQFF.

V gene TRBV12-3 or TRBV12-4 combines with J gene TRBJ2-2; D perhaps matches TRBD2 (5 bases). Trimming pared 7 bases from V and 5 bases from J, leaving 11 bases between. This CDR3 has 13 amino acids. CDR3 loop: CASTVRLTGELFF. The CDR3 bases are TGTGCCAGCACCGTAAGACTAACCGGGGAGCTGTTTTTT.

The sample holds many counts of this clonotype. An end of the junction does not agree with germline; a read error may underlie this. The chain couples TRBV5-1 to TRBJ2-3; unclear D gene. This CDR3 spans 13 amino acids. Germline V gene data show CDR1 as SGHRS and CDR2 as YFSETQ. CDR3 loop: CASSLGLTDTQYF. The CDR3 nucleotides read TGTGCCAGCAGTTTGGGGTTAACAGATACGCAGTATTTT.

The V and J genes are TRBV24-1 and TRBJ1-5; no reliable D call. This CDR3 has 13 residues. The germline CDR1 and CDR2 sequences are KGHDR and SFDVKD. The ends were cut back, 5 bases at V and 3 bases at J, with 7 bases in the middle. CDR3 sequence: CATSGADNQPQHF. DNA for the CDR3: TGTGCCACCAGTGGGGCTGACAATCAGCCCCAGCATTTT.

The chain uses TRBV5-1 and TRBJ2-5; 16 bases fit TRBD2. This CDR3 comprises 17 residues. V shed 4 bases and J 4 bases; nucleotides not matched to a gene: 7. Germline V gene data show CDR1 as SGHRS and CDR2 as YFSETQ. The CDR3 nucleotides read TGCGCCAGCAGCCCGGGACTAGCGGGAGGGCCGGGAGAGACCCAGTACTTC. This gives the protein CASSPGLAGGPGETQYF.

This rearrangement joins TRBV25-1 to TRBJ2-5, with D tentatively TRBD1 or TRBD2 (5 bases each). Trimming took 3 bases from V and 1 from J, leaving 9 bases between them. The CDR3 loop spans 14 amino acids. From germline, CDR1 is MGHDK and CDR2 SYGVNS. The CDR3 loop reads CASSDRGTQETQYF. The CDR3 nucleotides are TGTGCCAGCAGTGATCGAGGGACCCAAGAGACCCAGTACTTC.

J is TRBJ2-3 and V is TRBV5-4; tentative D call: TRBD2 (6 bases). Trimming shortened V by 3 bases and J by 0 bases, and 11 bases separated the two germline ends. The CDR3 is made up of 15 amino acids. Germline V lookup: CDR1 SGHNT, CDR2 YYREEE (reference sequence). CDR3: CASSSRERSTDTQYF. The CDR3 nucleotides are TGTGCCAGCAGCTCACGGGAGAGGAGCACAGATACGCAGTATTTT.

The chain has TRBV28 and TRBJ2-3; the match to TRBD2 covers 13 bases. The CDR3 runs to 19 residues. Unmatched junction bases numbered 7, after V lost 1 base and J lost 0 bases. Germline lookup yields CDR1 MDHEN and CDR2 SYDVKM. CDR3 coding DNA: TGTGCCAGCAGTTTATCTCAAGGACTAGCGGGAGATAGCACAGATACGCAGTATTTT. Translated: CASSLSQGLAGDSTDTQYF.

This clonotype has just a few counts. This chain connects TRBV29-1 to TRBJ2-5, with 7 bases fitting TRBD1. V shed 3 bases, J shed 6 bases, and the junction held 4 bases outside the gene matches. This CDR3 comprises 12 residues. The germline CDR1 and CDR2 sequences are SQVTM and ANQGSEA. The CDR3 bases are TGCAGCGTTGAGACAGGGTCAAAGACCCAGTACTTC. Protein sequence: CSVETGSKTQYF.

The sample holds a few counts of this clonotype. The CDR3 region is CASSGTGPDEQFF. The CDR3 DNA is TGTGCCAGCAGCGGGACAGGGCCGGATGAGCAGTTCTTC. The V call is TRBV27, the J call TRBJ2-1; the match to TRBD1 covers 9 bases. With 6 bases clipped from V and 8 bases from J, the junction kept 5 bases outside the gene matches. The germline V gene has CDR1 MNHEY and CDR2 SMNVEV (reference sequence). The CDR3 is 13 amino acids.

The CDR3 loop is CASSFVGQDYEQYF. The DNA for the CDR3 is TGTGCCAGCAGCTTTGTTGGACAGGACTACGAGCAGTACTTC. This sequence joins TRBV7-9 and TRBJ2-7; 7 nucleotides agree with TRBD1. Per the germline V gene, CDR1 is SEHNR and CDR2 is FQNEAQ (reference sequence). The CDR3 is made up of 14 amino acids. With V trimmed by 3 bases and J by 3 bases, 5 bases remained unmatched.

V usage is TRBV19 and J usage is TRBJ1-5, with 8 bases aligning to TRBD1. The CDR3 has 14 residues. After removal of 6 bases from V and 6 bases from J, the junction contained 7 bases not matched to a gene. Germline loops: CDR1 LNHDA, CDR2 SQIVND (reference sequence). DNA for the CDR3: TGTGCCAGTAGGGCCGGACAGGGCGGTCAGCCCCAGCATTTT. The encoded protein is CASRAGQGGQPQHF.